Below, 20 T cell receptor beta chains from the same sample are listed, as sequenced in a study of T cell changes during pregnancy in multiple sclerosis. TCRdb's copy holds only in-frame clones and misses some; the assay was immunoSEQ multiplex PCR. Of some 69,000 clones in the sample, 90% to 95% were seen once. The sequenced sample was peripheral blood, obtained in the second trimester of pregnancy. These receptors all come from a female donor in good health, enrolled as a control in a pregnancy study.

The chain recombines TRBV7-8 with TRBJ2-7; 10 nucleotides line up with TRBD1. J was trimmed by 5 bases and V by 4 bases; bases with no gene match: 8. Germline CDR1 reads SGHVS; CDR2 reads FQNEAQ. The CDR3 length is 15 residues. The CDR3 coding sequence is TGTGCCAGCAGCTACGGGACAGGGGCTCCTGACGAGCAGTACTTC. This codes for CASSYGTGAPDEQYF. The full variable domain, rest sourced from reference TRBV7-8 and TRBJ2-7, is GAGVSQSPRYKVAKRGQDVALRCDPISGHVSLFWYQQALGQGPEFLTYFQNEAQLDKSGLPSDRFFAERPEGSVSTLKIQRTQQEDSAVYLCASSYGTGAPDEQYFGPGTRLTVT.

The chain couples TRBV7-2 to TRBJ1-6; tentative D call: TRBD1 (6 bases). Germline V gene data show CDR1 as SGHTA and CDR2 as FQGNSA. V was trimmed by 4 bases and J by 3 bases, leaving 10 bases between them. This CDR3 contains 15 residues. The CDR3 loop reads CASSSLTGYNSPLHF. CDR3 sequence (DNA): TGTGCCAGCAGCTCGTTGACAGGCTATAATTCACCCCTCCACTTT.

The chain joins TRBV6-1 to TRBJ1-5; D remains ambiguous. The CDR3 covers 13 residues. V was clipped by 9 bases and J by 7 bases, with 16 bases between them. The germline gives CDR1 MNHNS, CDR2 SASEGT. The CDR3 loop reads CASLRQSEQPQHF. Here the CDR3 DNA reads TGTGCCAGTCTACGACAATCAGAGCAGCCCCAGCATTTT.

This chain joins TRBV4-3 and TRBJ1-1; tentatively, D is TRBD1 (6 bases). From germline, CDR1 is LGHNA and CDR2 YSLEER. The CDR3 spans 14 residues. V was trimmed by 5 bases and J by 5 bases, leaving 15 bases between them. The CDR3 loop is CASSEKQGWTEAFF. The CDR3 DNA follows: TGCGCCAGCAGCGAGAAACAGGGATGGACTGAAGCTTTCTTT.

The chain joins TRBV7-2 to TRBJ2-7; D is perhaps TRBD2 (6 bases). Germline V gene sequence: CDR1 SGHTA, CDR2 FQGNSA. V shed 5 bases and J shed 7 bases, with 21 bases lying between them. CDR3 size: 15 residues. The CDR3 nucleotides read TGTGCCAGCAGCCGAACCGCGGGGCCACTACGAGAGCAGTACTTC. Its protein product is CASSRTAGPLREQYF. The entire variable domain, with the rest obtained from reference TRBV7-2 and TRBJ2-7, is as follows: GAGVSQSPSNKVTEKGKDVELRCDPISGHTALYWYRQSLGQGLEFLIYFQGNSAPDKSGLPSDRFSAERTGGSVSTLTIQRTQQEDSAVYLCASSRTAGPLREQYFGPGTRLTVT.

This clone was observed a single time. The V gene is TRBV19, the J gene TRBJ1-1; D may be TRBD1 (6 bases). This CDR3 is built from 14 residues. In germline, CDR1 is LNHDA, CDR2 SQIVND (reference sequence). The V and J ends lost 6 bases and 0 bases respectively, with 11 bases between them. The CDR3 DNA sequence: TGTGCCAGTAGCAGCCAGGGGCTGAACACTGAAGCTTTCTTT. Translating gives CASSSQGLNTEAFF.

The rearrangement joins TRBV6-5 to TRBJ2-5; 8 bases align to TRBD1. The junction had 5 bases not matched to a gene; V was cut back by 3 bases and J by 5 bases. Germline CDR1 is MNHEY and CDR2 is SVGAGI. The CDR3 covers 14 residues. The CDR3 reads CASSYRTGRETQYF. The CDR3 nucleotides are TGTGCCAGCAGTTATAGGACAGGGCGGGAGACCCAGTACTTC.

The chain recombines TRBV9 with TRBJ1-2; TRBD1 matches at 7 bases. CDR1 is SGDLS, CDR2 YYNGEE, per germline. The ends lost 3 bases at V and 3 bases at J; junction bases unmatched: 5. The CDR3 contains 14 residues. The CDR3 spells CASSGQGVDYGYTF. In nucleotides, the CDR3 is TGTGCCAGCAGCGGACAGGGAGTCGACTATGGCTACACCTTC.

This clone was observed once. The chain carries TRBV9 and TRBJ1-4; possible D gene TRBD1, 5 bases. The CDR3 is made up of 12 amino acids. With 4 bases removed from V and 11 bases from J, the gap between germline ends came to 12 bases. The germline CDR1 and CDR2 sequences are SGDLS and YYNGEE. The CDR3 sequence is CASSPGPEKLFF. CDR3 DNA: TGTGCCAGCAGCCCAGGGCCAGAGAAACTGTTTTTT.

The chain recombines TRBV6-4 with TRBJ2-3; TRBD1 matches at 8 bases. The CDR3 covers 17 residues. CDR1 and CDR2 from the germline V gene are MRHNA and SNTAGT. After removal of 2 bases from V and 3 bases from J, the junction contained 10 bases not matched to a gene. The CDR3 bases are TGTGCCAGCAGTGACGCCCCCGGACAGGGTTATACAGATACGCAGTATTTT. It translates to CASSDAPGQGYTDTQYF.

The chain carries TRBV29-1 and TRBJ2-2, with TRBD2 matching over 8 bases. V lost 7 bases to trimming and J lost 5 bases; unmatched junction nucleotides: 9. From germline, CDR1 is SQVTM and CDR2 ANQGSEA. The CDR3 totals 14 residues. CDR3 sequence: CSGRGGLGTGELFF. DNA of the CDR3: TGCAGCGGTCGCGGGGGGCTTGGGACCGGGGAGCTGTTTTTT.

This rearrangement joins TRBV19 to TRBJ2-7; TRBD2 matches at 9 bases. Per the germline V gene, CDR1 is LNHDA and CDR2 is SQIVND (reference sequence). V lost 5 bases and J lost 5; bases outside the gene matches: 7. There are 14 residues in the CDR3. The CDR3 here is CASSVPGTSNEQYF. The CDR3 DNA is TGTGCCAGTAGTGTTCCCGGGACTAGCAACGAGCAGTACTTC.

CDR3: CASSHDRATNSPLHF. Here the CDR3 DNA reads TGTGCCAGCAGCCACGACAGGGCAACTAATTCACCCCTCCACTTT. The chain uses TRBV4-2 and TRBJ1-6; TRBD1 agrees at 7 bases. Germline CDR1 and CDR2: LGHNA and YNFKEQ. The J segment lost 6 bases and the V segment lost 3 bases, leaving 5 bases of the junction unmatched. The CDR3 loop spans 15 amino acids.

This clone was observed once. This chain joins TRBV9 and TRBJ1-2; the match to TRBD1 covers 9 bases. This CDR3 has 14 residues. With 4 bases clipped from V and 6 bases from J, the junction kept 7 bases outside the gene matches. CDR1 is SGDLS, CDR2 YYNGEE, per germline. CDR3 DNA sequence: TGTGCCAGCAGCCCAGGACAGGGGCGTGATGGCTACACCTTC. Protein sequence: CASSPGQGRDGYTF.

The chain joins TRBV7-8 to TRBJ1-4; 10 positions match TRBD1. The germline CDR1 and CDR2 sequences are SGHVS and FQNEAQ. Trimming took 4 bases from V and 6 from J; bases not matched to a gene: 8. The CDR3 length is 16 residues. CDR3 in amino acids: CASSSLTGTGDEKLFF. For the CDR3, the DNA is TGTGCCAGCAGCTCTCTAACCGGGACAGGGGATGAAAAACTGTTTTTT.

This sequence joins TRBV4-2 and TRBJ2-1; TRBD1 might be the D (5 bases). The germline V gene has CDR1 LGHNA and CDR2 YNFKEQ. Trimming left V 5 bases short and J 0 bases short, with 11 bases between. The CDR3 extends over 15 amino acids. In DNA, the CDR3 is TGTGCCAGCAGCTTTGACAGCAGCTCCTACAATGAGCAGTTCTTC. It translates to CASSFDSSSYNEQFF.

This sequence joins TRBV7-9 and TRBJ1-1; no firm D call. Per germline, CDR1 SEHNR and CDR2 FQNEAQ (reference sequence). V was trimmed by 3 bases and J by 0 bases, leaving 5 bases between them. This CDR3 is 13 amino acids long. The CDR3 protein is CASSFPMNTEAFF. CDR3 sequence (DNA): TGTGCCAGCAGCTTCCCCATGAACACTGAAGCTTTCTTT.

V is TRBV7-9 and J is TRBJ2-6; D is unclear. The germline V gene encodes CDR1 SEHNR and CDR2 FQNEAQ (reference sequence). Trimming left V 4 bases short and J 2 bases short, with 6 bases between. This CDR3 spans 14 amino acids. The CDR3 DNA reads TGTGCCAGCAGCTCGAGTCCTGGGGCCAACGTCCTGACTTTC. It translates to CASSSSPGANVLTF.

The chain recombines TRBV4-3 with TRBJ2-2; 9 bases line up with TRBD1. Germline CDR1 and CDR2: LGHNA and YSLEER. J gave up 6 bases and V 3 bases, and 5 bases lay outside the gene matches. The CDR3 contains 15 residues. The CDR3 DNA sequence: TGCGCCAGCAGCCAGCGGGACAGGGAATCCGGGGAGCTGTTTTTT. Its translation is CASSQRDRESGELFF.

This CDR3 reads CASSLTSGGAETQYF. The CDR3, as DNA: TGTGCCAGCAGTCTTACTAGCGGGGGGGCGGAGACCCAGTACTTC. The J gene is TRBJ2-5, the V gene TRBV6-1; 13 bases fit TRBD2. Germline V gene sequence: CDR1 MNHNS, CDR2 SASEGT. The length of the CDR3 is 15 residues. The V gene end was trimmed by 5 bases and the J gene end by 5 bases; junction bases not matched to a gene: 5.